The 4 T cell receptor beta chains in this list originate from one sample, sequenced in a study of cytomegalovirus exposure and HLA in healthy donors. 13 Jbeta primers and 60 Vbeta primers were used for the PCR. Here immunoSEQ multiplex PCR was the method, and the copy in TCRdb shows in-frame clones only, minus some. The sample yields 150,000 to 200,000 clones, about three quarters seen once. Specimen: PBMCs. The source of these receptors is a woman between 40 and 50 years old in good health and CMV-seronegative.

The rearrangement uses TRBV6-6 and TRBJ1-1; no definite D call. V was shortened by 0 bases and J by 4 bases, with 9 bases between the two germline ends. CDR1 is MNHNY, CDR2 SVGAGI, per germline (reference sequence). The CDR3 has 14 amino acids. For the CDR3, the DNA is TGTGCCAGCAGTTACTCCCGGGGAAGCACTGAAGCTTTCTTT. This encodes CASSYSRGSTEAFF.

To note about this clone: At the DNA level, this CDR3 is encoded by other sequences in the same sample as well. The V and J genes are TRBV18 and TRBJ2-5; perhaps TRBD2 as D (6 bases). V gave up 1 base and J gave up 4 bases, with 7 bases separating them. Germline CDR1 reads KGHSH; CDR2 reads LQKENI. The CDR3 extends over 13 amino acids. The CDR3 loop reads CASSPRRGETQYF. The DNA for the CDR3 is TGTGCCAGCTCACCACGGAGGGGAGAGACCCAGTACTTC.

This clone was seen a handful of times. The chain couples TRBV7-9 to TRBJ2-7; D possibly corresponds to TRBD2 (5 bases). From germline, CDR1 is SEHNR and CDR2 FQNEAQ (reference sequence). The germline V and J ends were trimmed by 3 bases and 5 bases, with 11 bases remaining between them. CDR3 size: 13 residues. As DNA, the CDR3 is TGTGCCAGCAGCTTCCCAGGAGGCAACGAGCAGTACTTC. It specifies CASSFPGGNEQYF.

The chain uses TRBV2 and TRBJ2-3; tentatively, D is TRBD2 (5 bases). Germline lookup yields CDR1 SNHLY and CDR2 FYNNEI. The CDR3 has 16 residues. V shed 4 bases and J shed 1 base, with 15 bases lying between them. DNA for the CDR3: TGTGCCAGCAGTGTCTACCCTCGGGGAGGCACAGATACGCAGTATTTT. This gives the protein CASSVYPRGGTDTQYF.